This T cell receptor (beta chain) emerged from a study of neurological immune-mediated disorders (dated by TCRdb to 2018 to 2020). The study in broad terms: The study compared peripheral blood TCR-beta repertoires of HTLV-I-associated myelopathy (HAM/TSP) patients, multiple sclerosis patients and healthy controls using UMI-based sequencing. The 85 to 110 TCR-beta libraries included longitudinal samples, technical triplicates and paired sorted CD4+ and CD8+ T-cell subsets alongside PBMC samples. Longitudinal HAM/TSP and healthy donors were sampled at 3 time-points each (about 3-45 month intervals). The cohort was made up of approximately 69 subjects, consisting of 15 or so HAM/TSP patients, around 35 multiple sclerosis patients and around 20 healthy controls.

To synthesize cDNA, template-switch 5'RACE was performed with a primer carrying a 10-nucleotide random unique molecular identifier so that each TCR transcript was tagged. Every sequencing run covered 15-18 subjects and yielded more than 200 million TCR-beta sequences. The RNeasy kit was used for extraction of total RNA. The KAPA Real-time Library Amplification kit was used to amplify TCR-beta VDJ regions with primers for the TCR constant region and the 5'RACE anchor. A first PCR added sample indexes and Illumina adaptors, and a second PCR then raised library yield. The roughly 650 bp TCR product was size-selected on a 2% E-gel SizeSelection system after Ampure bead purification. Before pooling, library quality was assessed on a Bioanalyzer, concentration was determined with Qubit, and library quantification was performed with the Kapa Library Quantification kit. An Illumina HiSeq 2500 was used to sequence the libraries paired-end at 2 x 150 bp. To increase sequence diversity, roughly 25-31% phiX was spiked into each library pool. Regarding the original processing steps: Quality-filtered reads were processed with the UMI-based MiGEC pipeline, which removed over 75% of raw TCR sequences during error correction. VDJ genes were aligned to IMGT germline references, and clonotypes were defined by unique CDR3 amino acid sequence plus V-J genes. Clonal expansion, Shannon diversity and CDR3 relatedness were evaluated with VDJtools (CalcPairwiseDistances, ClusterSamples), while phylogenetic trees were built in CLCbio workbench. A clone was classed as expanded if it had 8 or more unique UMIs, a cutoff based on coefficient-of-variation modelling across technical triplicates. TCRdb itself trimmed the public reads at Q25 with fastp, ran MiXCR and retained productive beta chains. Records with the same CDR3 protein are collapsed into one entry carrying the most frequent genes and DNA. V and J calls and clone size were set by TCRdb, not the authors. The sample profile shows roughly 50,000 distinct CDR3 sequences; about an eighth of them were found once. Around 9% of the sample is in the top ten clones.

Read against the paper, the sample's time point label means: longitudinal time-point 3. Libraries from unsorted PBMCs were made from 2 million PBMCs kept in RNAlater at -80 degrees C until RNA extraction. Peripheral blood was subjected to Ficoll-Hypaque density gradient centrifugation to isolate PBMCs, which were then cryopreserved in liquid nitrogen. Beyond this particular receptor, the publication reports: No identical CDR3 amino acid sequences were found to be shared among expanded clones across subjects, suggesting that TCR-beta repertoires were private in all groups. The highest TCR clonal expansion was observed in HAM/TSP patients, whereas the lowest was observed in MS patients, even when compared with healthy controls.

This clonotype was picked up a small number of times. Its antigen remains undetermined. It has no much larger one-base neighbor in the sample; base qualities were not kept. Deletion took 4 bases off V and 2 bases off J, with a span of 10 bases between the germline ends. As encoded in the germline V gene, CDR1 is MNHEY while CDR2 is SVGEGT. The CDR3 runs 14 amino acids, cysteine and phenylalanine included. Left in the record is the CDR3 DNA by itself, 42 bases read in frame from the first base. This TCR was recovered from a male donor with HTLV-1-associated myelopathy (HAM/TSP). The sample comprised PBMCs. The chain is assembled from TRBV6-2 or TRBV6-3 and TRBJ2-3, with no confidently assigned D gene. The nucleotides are TGTGCCAGCAGTTTAGTTATCTACACAGATACGCAGTATTTT. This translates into CASSLVIYTDTQYF.